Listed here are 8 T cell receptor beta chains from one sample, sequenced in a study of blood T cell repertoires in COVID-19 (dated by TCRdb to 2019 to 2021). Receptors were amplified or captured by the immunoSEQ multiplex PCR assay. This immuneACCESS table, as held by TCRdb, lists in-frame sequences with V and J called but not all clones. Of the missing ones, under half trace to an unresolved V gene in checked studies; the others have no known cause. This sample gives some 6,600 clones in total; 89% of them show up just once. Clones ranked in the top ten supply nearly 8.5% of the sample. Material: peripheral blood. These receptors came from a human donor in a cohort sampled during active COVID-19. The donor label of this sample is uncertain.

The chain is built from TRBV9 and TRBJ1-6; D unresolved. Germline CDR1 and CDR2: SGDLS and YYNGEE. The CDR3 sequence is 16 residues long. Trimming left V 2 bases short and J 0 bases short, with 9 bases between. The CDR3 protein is CASSVEPGSYNSPLHF. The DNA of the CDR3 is TGTGCCAGCAGCGTTGAACCGGGCTCCTATAATTCACCCCTCCACTTT.

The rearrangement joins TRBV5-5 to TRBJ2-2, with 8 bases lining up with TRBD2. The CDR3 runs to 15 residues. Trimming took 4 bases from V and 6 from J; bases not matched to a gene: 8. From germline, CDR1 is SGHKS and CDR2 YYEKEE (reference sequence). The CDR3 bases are TGTGCCAGCAGCCCGGGGGGGATCAGGGCCGGGGAGCTGTTTTTT. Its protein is CASSPGGIRAGELFF.

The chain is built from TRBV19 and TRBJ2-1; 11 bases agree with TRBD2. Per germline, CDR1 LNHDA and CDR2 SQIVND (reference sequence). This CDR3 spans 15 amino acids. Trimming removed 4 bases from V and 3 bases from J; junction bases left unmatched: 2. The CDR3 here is CASSTLAGGYNEQFF. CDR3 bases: TGTGCCAGTAGTACCCTAGCGGGAGGCTACAATGAGCAGTTCTTC. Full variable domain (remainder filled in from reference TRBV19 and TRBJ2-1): DGGITQSPKYLFRKEGQNVTLSCEQNLNHDAMYWYRQDPGQGLRLIYYSQIVNDFQKGDIAEGYSVSREKKESFPLTVTSAQKNPTAFYLCASSTLAGGYNEQFFGPGTRLTVL.

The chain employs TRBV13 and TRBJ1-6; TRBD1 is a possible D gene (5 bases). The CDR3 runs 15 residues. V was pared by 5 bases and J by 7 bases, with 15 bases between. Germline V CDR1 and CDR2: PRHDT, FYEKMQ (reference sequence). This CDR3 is CASSPQALGNSPLHF. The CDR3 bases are TGTGCCAGCAGCCCACAGGCCCTCGGCAATTCACCCCTCCACTTT.

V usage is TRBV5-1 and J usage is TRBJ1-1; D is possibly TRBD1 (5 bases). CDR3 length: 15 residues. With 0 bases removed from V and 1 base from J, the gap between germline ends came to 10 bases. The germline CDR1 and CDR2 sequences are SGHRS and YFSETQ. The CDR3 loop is CASSLAVGGNTEAFF. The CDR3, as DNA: TGCGCCAGCAGCTTGGCCGTGGGGGGGAACACTGAAGCTTTCTTT.

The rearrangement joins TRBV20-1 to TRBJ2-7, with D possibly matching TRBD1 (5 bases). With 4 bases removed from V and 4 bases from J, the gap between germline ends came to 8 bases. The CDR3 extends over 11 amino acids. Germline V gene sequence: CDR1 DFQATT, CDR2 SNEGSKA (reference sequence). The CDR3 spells CSATDMYEQYF. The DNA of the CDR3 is TGCAGTGCTACGGACATGTACGAGCAGTACTTC.

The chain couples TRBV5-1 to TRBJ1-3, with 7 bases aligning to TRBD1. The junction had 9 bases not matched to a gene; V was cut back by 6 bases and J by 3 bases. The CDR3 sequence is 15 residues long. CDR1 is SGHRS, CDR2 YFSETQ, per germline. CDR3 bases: TGCGCCAGCACATCGGAGGGGGCGCGTGGAAACACCATATATTTT. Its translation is CASTSEGARGNTIYF.

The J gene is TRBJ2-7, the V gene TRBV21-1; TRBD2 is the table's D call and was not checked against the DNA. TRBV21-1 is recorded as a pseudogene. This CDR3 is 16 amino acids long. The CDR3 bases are TGTGCCAGCAGCAAAGTGGAGGGCCAGGTCTCCTACGAGCAGTACTTC. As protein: CASSKVEGQVSYEQYF.